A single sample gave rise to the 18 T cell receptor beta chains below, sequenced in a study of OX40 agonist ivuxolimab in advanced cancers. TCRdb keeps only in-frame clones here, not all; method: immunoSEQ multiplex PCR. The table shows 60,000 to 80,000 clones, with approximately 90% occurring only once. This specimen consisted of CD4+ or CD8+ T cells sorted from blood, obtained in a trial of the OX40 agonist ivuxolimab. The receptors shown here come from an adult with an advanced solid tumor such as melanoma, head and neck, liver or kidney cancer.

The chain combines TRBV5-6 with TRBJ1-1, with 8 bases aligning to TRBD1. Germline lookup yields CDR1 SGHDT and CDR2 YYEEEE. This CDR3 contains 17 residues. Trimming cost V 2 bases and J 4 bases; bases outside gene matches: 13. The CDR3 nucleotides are TGTGCCAGCAGCTTCGGACAGGGTCGGATGCGGGGCACTGAAGCTTTCTTT. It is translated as CASSFGQGRMRGTEAFF.

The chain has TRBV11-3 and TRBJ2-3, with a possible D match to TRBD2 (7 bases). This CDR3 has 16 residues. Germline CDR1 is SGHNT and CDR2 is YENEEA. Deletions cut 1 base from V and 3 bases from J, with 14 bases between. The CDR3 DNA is TGTGCCAGCAGCTTAGTCGGGGGGCCCGCGACAGATACGCAGTATTTT. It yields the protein CASSLVGGPATDTQYF.

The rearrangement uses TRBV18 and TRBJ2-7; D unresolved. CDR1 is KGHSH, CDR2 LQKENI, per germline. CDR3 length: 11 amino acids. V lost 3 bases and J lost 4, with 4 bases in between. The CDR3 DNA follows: TGTGCCAGCTCACCTGAATACGAGCAGTACTTC. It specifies CASSPEYEQYF. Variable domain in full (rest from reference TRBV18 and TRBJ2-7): NAGVMQNPRHLVRRRGQEARLRCSPMKGHSHVYWYRQLPEEGLKFMVYLQKENIIDESGMPKERFSAEFPKEGPSILRIQQVVRGDSAAYFCASSPEYEQYFGPGTRLTVT.

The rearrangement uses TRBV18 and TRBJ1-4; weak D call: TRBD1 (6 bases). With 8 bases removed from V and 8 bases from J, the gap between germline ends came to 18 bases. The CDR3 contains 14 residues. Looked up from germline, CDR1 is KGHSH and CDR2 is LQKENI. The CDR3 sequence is CASTATGTGEKLFF. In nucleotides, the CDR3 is TGTGCCAGCACGGCGACAGGAACTGGCGAAAAACTGTTTTTT. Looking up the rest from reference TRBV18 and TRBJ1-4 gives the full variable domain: NAGVMQNPRHLVRRRGQEARLRCSPMKGHSHVYWYRQLPEEGLKFMVYLQKENIIDESGMPKERFSAEFPKEGPSILRIQQVVRGDSAAYFCASTATGTGEKLFFGSGTQLSVL.

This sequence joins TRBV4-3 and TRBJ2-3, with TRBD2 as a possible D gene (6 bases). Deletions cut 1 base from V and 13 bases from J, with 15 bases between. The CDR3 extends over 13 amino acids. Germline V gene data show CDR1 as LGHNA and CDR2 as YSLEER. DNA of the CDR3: TGCGCCAGCAGCCAAGTCCCCCCGCGCGGGGAGTATTTT. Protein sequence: CASSQVPPRGEYF.

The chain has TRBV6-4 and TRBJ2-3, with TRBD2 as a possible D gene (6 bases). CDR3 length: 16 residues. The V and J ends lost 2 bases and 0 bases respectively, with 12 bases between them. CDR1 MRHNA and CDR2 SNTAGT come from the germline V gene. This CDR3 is CASSDKRSGSTDTQYF. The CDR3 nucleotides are TGTGCCAGCAGTGACAAAAGGAGCGGGAGCACAGATACGCAGTATTTT.

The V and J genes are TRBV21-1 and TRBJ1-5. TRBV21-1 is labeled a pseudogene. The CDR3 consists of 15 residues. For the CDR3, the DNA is TGTGCCAGCAGCTTACCCCGGGATAGCAATCAGCCCCAGCATTTT. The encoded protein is CASSLPRDSNQPQHF.

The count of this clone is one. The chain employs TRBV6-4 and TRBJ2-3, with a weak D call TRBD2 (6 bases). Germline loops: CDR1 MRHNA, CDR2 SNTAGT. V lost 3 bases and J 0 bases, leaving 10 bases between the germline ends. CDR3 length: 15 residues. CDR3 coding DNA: TGTGCCAGCAGTGAAGGCGGAGGGAGCACAGATACGCAGTATTTT. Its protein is CASSEGGGSTDTQYF.

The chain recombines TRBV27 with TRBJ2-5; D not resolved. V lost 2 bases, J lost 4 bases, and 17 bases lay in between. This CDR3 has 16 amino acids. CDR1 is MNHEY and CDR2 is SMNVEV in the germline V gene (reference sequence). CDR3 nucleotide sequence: TGTGCCAGCAGTTTAAATCGTTGGCTGGGCCTAGAGACCCAGTACTTC. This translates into CASSLNRWLGLETQYF.

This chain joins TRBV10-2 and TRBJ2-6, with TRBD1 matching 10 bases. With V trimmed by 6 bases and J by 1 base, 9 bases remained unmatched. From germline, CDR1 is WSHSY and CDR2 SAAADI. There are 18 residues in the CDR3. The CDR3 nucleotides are TGCGCCAGCAGATTGGGGGGGACAGGGGTATCTGGGGCCAACGTCCTGACTTTC. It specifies CASRLGGTGVSGANVLTF.

CDR3 sequence: CASSLLKGGNEQFF. DNA of the CDR3: TGTGCCAGCAGCTTACTAAAGGGAGGGAATGAGCAGTTCTTC. The V gene is TRBV13, the J gene TRBJ2-1; TRBD2 aligns across 7 bases. The J segment lost 7 bases and the V segment lost 2 bases, leaving 5 bases of the junction unmatched. The CDR3 length is 14 residues. Germline CDR1 PRHDT, CDR2 FYEKMQ (reference sequence). The complete variable domain, with remaining parts taken from reference TRBV13 and TRBJ2-1, reads AAGVIQSPRHLIKEKRETATLKCYPIPRHDTVYWYQQGPGQDPQFLISFYEKMQSDKGSIPDRFSAQQFSDYHSELNMSSLELGDSALYFCASSLLKGGNEQFFGPGTRLTVL.

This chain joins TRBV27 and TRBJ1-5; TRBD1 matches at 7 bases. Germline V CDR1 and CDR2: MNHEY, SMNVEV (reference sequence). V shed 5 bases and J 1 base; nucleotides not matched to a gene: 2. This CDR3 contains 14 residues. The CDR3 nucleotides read TGTGCCAGCAGTGGGGACAGAAGCAATCAGCCCCAGCATTTT. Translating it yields CASSGDRSNQPQHF.

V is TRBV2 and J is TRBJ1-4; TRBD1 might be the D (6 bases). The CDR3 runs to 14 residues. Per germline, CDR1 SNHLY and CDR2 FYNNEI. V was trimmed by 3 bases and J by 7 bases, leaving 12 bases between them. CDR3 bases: TGTGCCAGCAGTGACAGGGGAGGGGGTGAAAAACTGTTTTTT. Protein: CASSDRGGGEKLFF.

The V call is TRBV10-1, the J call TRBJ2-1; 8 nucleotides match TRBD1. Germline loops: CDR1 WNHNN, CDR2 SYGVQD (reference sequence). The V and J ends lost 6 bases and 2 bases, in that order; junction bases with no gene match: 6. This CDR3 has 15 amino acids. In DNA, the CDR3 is TGCGCCAGCAGGGAATCAGGGGGCCCCTACAATGAGCAGTTCTTC. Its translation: CASRESGGPYNEQFF.

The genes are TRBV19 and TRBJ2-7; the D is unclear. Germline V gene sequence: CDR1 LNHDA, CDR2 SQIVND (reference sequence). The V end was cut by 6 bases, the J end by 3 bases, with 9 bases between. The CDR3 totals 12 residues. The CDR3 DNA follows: TGTGCCAGTAGGGGGATCGGCTACGAGCAGTACTTC. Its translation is CASRGIGYEQYF.

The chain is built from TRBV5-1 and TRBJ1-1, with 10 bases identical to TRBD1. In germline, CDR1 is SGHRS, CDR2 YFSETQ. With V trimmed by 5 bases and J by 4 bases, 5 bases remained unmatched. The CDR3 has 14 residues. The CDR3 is CASRSGQGGTEAFF. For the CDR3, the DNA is TGCGCCAGCAGATCCGGACAGGGGGGCACTGAAGCTTTCTTT.

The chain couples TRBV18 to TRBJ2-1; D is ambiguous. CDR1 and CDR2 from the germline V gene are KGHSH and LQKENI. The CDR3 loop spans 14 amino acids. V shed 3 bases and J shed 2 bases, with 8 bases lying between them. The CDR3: CASSPGPPYNEQFF. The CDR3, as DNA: TGTGCCAGCTCACCGGGTCCCCCCTACAATGAGCAGTTCTTC.

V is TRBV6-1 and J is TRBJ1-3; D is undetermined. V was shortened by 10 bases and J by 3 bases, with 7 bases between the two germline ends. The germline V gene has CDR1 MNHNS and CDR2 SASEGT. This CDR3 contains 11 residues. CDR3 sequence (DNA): TGTGCCACCGGGTTTGGAAACACCATATATTTT. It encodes CATGFGNTIYF.